This section outlines one T cell receptor beta chain sequence together with its context. These data belong to a study of blood T cell repertoires in COVID-19. Study overall: The study drew acute and convalescent COVID-19 samples from the United States, Italy and Spain. The analysed material was cDNA or gDNA that came from T cells, B-cell-depleted T cells, or PBMCs.

The CDR3 consists of 14 residues. V dropped 6 bases and J dropped 16 bases, with 25 bases sitting between them. The germline V gene has CDR1 MDHEN and CDR2 SYDVKM. Under the authors' procedure: Estimates of nucleated cell counts were drawn from the amplification of reference gene primers. Generated by immunoSEQ multiplex PCR, the TCRdb table keeps only in-frame clones and is missing some. V and J calls plus clone size are reproduced from that table; the DNA served to infer D and trimming. The sample carries roughly 200,000 clones, roughly 80% recorded once. Sequencing was performed on peripheral blood. The receptor was isolated from a man aged 50 or older who had recovered from COVID-19. V gene TRBV28 combines with J gene TRBJ1-5, with D unresolved. CDR3 loop: CASRGPLRKPSIHF. Here the CDR3 DNA reads TGTGCCAGCAGGGGCCCCCTCAGGAAACCATCGATACATTTT. Looking up the rest from reference TRBV28 and TRBJ1-5 gives the full variable domain: DVKVTQSSRYLVKRTGEKVFLECVQDMDHENMFWYRQDPGLGLRLIYFSYDVKMKEKGDIPEGYSVSREKKERFSLILESASTNQTSMYLCASRGPLRKPSIHFGDGTRLSIL.